This TCR beta chain emerged from a study of blood T cell repertoires in COVID-19. Study-wide context: Whether acute or convalescent, the COVID-19 samples came from the United States, Italy and Spain. In each case, the material was cDNA or gDNA derived from T cells, B-cell-depleted T cells, or PBMCs.

Clones were read by immunoSEQ multiplex PCR, and TCRdb kept only the in-frame ones, dropping some. The sample shows about 160,000 clones, 88% of them seen only once. Donors in Cohort 3 who had recovered were those with two negative PCRs, healthcare professional clearance, or resolution of their symptoms. Looked up from germline, CDR1 is SQVTM and CDR2 is ANQGSEA. V lost 5 bases and J 3 bases, leaving 10 bases between the germline ends. This CDR3 comprises 13 residues. Specimen: PBMCs or T cells enriched from blood (not recorded which). The V gene is TRBV29-1, the J gene TRBJ1-4, with D perhaps matching TRBD1 (5 bases). This clonotype was sampled from a woman aged 45 to 65 who had recovered from COVID-19. CDR3 coding DNA: TGCAGCGTTAGGGGTTCACCTAATGAAAAACTGTTTTTT. Translating it yields CSVRGSPNEKLFF. Variable domain in full (rest from reference TRBV29-1 and TRBJ1-4): SAVISQKPSRDICQRGTSLTIQCQVDSQVTMMFWYRQQPGQSLTLIATANQGSEATYESGFVIDKFPISRPNLTFSTLTVSNMSPEDSSIYLCSVRGSPNEKLFFGSGTQLSVL.